The entry below describes one T cell receptor (beta chain). V was pared by 6 bases and J by 1 base, with 14 bases between. CDR1 LNHDA and CDR2 SQIVND come from the germline V gene (reference sequence). The CDR3 length is 15 residues. The data stem from a study of shared clonotypes between healthy human individuals. There were only Caucasian adults among the donors, and all lived in Nashville, Tennessee. Per the original data handling: For the immunoSEQ data, sequences were junction-only without quality scores, so filtering differed. The data were produced by immunoSEQ multiplex PCR, yet TCRdb's version contains in-frame clones alone and is incomplete. From that table come the V and J calls and clone size; the DNA was used to work out D and trimming. The data hold under 850,000 clones, with 72% observed a single time.

This sequence originates from a woman in her thirties in good health. The chain recombines TRBV19 with TRBJ2-3; no definite D call. The sample taken for sequencing was memory CD4+ T cells sorted from blood. Subset denoted: CD45RA-negative fraction. The CDR3 protein is CASRSEEAGTDTQYF. CDR3 sequence (DNA): TGTGCCAGTAGGTCCGAAGAGGCGGGCACAGATACGCAGTATTTT.